This T cell receptor beta chain was identified in a study of cytomegalovirus exposure and HLA in healthy donors. Whole-study findings and limits: Some TCR beta chains (over 150 of them) were listed as cytomegalovirus-associated. Immune exposure data for these donors was limited to CMV serostatus. In a later analysis, TCR association rates varied by HLA locus: DRB1 most, HLA-C fewest. Evidence from a later analysis indicated that most CMV-associated TCR beta chains looked HLA-restricted.

On this clone itself: What it binds is not known.

The CDR3 contains 15 residues. V dropped 2 bases and J dropped 3 bases, with 11 bases sitting between them. Germline assignment: CDR1 SGHVS and CDR2 FQNEAQ. The PCR made use of 60 Vbeta and 13 Jbeta primers. The protocol was immunoSEQ multiplex PCR, while the TCRdb copy is restricted to in-frame clones and leaves out a portion. The sample lists 130,000 to 150,000 clones; 73% were seen once. This sequence joins TRBV7-8 and TRBJ1-5; tentatively, D is TRBD1 (5 bases). This sequence was found in a human donor in good health. Material for sequencing was PBMCs. CDR3 amino acids: CASSLRQSYNQPQHF. The CDR3 region has the DNA TGTGCCAGCAGCTTACGACAGAGCTACAATCAGCCCCAGCATTTT.